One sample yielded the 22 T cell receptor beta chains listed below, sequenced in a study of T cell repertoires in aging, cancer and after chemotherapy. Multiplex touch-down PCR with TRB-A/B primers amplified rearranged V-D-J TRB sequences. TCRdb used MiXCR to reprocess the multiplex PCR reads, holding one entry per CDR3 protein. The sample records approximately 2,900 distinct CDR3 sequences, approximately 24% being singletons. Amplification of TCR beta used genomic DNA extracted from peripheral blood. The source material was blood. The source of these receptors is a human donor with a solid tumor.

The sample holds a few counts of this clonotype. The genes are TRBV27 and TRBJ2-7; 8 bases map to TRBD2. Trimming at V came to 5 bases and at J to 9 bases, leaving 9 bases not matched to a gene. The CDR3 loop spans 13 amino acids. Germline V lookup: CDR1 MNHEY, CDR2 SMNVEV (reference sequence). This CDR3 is CASSHRGGGGQYF. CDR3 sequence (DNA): TGTGCCAGCAGTCATCGGGGGGGGGGAGGGCAGTACTTC.

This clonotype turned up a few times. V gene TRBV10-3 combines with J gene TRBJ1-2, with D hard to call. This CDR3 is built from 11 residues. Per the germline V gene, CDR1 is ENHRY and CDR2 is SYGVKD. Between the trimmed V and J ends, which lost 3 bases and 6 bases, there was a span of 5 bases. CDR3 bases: TGTGCCATCAGTGATAGGGATGGCTACACCTTC. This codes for CAISDRDGYTF.

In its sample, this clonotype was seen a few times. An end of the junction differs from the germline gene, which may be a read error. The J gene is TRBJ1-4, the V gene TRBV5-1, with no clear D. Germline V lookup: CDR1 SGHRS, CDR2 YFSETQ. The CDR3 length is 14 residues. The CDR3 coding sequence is TGCGCCAGCAGCTCGGCGGCAACTAATGAAAAATTGTTTTTT. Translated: CASSSAATNEKLFF.

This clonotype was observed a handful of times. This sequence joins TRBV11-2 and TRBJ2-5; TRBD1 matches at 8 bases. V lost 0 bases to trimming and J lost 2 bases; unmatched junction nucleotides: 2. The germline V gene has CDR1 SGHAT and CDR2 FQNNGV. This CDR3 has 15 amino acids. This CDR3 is CASSLERTGQETQYF. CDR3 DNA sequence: TGTGCCAGCAGCTTAGAAAGGACAGGGCAAGAGACCCAGTACTTC.

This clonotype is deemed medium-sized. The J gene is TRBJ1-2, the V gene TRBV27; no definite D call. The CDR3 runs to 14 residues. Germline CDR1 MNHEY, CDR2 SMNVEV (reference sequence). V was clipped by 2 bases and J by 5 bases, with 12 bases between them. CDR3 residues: CASSLQPANYGYTF. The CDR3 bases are TGTGCCAGCAGTTTACAGCCAGCCAATTATGGCTACACCTTC.

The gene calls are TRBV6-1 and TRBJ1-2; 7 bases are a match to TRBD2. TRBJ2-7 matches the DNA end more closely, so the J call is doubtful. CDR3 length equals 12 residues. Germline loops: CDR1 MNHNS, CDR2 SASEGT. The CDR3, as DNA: TGTGCCAGCAGCTTTGGGGGGGGGGAGCAGTACTTC. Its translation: CASSFGGGEQYF.

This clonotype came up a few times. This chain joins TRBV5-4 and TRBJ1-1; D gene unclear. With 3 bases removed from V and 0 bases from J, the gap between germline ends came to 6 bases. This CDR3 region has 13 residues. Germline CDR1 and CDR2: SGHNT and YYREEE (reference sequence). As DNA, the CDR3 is TGTGCCAGCAGCTCCAGCCTGAACACTGAAGCTTTCTTT. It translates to CASSSSLNTEAFF. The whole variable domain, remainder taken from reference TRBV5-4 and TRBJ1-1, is ETGVTQSPTHLIKTRGQQVTLRCSSQSGHNTVSWYQQALGQGPQFIFQYYREEENGRGNFPPRFSGLQFPNYSSELNVNALELDDSALYLCASSSSLNTEAFFGQGTRLTVV.

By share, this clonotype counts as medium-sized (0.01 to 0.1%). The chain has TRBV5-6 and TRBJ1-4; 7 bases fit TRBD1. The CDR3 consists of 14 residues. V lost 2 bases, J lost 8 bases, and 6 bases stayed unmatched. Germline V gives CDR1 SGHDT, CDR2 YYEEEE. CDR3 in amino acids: CASSFDRDGEKLFF. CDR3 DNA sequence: TGTGCCAGCAGCTTCGACAGGGACGGCGAAAAACTGTTTTTT.

DNA of the CDR3: TGTGCCACCAGGGAGAGGGGGGGCAATCAGCCCCAGCATTTT. As protein: CATRERGGNQPQHF. The V call is TRBV19, the J call TRBJ1-5; D perhaps matches TRBD1 (6 bases). The CDR3 covers 14 residues. Germline V gives CDR1 LNHDA, CDR2 SQIVND (reference sequence). The V and J ends lost 10 bases and 2 bases respectively, with 15 bases between them.

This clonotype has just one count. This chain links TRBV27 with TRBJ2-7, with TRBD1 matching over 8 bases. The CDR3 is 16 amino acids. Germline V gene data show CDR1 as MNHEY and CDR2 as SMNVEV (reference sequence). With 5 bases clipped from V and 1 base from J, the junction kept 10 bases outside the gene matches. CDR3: CASSPATGGRSYEQYF. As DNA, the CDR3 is TGTGCCAGCAGTCCCGCTACAGGGGGAAGGTCCTACGAGCAGTACTTC.

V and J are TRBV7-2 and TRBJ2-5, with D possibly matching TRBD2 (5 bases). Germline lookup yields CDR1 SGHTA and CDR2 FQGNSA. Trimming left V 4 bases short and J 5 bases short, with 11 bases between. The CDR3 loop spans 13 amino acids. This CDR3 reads CASSSLTRETQYF. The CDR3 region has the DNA TGTGCCAGCAGCTCGCTCACTAGGGAGACCCAGTACTTC.

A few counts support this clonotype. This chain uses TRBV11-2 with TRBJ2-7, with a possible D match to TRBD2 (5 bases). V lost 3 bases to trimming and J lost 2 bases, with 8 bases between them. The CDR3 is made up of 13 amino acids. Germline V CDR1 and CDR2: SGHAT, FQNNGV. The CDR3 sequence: CASSLPGTYEQYF. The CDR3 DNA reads TGTGCCAGCAGCTTGCCGGGAACCTACGAGCAGTACTTC.

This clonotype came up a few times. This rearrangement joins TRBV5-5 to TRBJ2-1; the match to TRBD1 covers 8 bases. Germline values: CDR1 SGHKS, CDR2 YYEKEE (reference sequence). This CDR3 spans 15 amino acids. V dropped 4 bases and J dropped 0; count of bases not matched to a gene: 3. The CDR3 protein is CASSRGQASYNEQFF. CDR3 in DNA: TGTGCCAGCAGCCGGGGACAGGCCTCCTACAATGAGCAGTTCTTC.

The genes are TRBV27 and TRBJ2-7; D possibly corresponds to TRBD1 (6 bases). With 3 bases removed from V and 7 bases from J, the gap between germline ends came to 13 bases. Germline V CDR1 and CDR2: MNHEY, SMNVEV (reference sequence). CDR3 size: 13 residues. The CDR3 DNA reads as TGTGCCAGCAGTTTTCTGACAGGCGATGAGCAGTACTTC. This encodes CASSFLTGDEQYF.

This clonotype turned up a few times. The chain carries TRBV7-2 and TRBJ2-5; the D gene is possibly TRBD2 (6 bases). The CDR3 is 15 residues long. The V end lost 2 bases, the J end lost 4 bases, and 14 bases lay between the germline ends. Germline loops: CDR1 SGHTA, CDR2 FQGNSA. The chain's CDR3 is CASSLKEGRAETQYF. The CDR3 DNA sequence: TGTGCCAGCAGCTTAAAGGAGGGCAGGGCAGAGACCCAGTACTTC. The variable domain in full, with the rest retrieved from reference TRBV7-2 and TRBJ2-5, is GAGVSQSPSNKVTEKGKDVELRCDPISGHTALYWYRQSLGQGLEFLIYFQGNSAPDKSGLPSDRFSAERTGGSVSTLTIQRTQQEDSAVYLCASSLKEGRAETQYFGPGTRLLVL.

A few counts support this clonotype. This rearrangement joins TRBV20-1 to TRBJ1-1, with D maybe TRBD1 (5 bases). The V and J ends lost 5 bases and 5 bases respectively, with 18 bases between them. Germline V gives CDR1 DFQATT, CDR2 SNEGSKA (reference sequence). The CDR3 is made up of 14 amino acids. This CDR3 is CSAGSTGTVTEAFF. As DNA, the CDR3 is TGCAGTGCTGGGTCTACCGGGACCGTTACTGAAGCTTTCTTT.

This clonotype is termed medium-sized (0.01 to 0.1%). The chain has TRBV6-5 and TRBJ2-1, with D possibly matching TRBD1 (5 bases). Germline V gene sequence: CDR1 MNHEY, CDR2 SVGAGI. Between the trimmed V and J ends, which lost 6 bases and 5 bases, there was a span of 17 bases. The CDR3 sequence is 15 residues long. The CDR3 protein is CASRSQGVNDNEQFF. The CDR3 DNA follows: TGTGCCAGCAGATCCCAAGGGGTCAACGACAATGAGCAGTTCTTC.

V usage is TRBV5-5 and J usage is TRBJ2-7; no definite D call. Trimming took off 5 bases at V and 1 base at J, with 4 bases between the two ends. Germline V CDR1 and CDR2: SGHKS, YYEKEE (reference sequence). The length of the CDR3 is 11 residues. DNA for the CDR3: TGTGCCAGCAGGCAGTCCTACGAGCAGTACTTC. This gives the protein CASRQSYEQYF. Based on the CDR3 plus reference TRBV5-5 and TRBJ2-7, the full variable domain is DAGVTQSPTHLIKTRGQQVTLRCSPISGHKSVSWYQQVLGQGPQFIFQYYEKEERGRGNFPDRFSARQFPNYSSELNVNALLLGDSALYLCASRQSYEQYFGPGTRLTVT.

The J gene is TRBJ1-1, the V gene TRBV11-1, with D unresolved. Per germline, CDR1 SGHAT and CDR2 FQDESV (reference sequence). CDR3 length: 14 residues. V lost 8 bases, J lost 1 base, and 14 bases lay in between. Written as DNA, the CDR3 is TGTGCCAGCGGAATCCTGACGGAGAACACTGAAGCTTTCTTT. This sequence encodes CASGILTENTEAFF.

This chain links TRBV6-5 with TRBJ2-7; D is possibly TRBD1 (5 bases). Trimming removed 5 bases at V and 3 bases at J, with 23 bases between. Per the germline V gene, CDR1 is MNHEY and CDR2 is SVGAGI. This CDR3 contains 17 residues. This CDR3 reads CASSPPKENPRDYEQYF. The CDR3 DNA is TGTGCCAGCAGTCCGCCCAAAGAGAACCCCAGGGACTACGAGCAGTACTTC.

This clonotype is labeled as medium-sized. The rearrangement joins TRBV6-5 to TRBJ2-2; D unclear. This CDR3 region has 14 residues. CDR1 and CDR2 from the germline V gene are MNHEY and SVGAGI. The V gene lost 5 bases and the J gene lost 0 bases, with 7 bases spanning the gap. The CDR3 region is CASSVVSNTGELFF. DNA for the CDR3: TGTGCCAGCAGTGTGGTGTCGAACACCGGGGAGCTGTTTTTT.

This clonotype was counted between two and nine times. The CDR3 DNA is TGTGCCAGCAGTCCTGTGACAGAGACAGATACGCAGTATTTT. It codes for CASSPVTETDTQYF. This chain uses TRBV27 with TRBJ2-3; TRBD1 is a possible D gene (5 bases). V was cut by 5 bases and J by 3 bases, with 12 bases left in between. CDR3 length: 14 amino acids. Germline-derived CDR1 and CDR2 are MNHEY and SMNVEV (reference sequence).